Presented here are 4 T cell receptor beta chains from one specimen sequenced in a study of response to subunit inactivated influenza vaccine. TCRdb redid the calling of the RT-PCR reads with MiXCR, one entry per CDR3 protein. Among hundreds of thousands of distinct CDR3 sequences listed, about an eighth were seen once. The sequences come from PBMCs from blood, collected on the day of vaccination. These receptors were taken from a man aged 45-60 years who received an inactivated influenza vaccine.

J is TRBJ2-7 and V is TRBV7-2, with no clear D. Trimming shortened V by 6 bases and J by 2 bases, and 11 bases separated the two germline ends. The CDR3 extends over 13 amino acids. CDR1 and CDR2 from the germline V gene are SGHTA and FQGNSA. The CDR3 nucleotides are TGTGCCAGCAGTCCCTTTATGACCTACGAGCAGTACTTC. Amino acids: CASSPFMTYEQYF.

The CDR3 sequence is CASSEARGNEQFF. In DNA, the CDR3 is TGTGCCAGCAGTGAAGCCCGGGGCAATGAGCAGTTCTTC. The chain has TRBV2 and TRBJ2-1; tentative D call: TRBD2 (5 bases). The V and J ends lost 0 bases and 6 bases respectively, with 6 bases between them. The V gene's germline CDR1 is SNHLY and CDR2 FYNNEI. This CDR3 comprises 13 residues.

The chain couples TRBV9 to TRBJ2-6; the D is unclear. The length of the CDR3 is 16 residues. CDR1 and CDR2 from the germline V gene are SGDLS and YYNGEE. Trimming left V 4 bases short and J 0 bases short, with 11 bases between. The CDR3 DNA reads TGTGCCAGCAGCCCCCATCGAAGCTCTGGGGCCAACGTCCTGACTTTC. Protein: CASSPHRSSGANVLTF. The full variable domain, in which reference TRBV9 and TRBJ2-6 provide the parts outside the CDR3, is DSGVTQTPKHLITATGQRVTLRCSPRSGDLSVYWYQQSLDQGLQFLIQYYNGEERAKGNILERFSAQQFPDLHSELNLSSLELGDSALYFCASSPHRSSGANVLTFGAGSRLTVL.

Only a few counts were recorded for this clonotype. The chain carries TRBV12-3 or TRBV12-4 and TRBJ2-3; D call uncertain. V gave up 6 bases and J gave up 4 bases, with 14 bases separating them. The CDR3 is 14 residues long. The CDR3 DNA reads as TGTGCCAGCAGCCCCTCGACATACCCAGATACGCAGTATTTT. Amino acid sequence: CASSPSTYPDTQYF.